A single sample is the source of the 6 T cell receptor beta chains below, sequenced in a study of human T cells and chemical hapten exposure. TCRdb ran MiXCR on the RACE reads and lists one entry per CDR3 protein. The data show 95,000 to 100,000 distinct CDR3 sequences, with roughly 10% seen just once and about 3% held by the top ten. Regarding time point: pre-sensitization, week 0. Treatment in this sample: therapeutic diphenylcyclopropenone sensitization with weekly scalp DPC. The sequences come from whole blood, collected in connection with sensitization to the hapten diphenylcyclopropenone (DPC). The origin of the receptors is an older woman with alopecia areata. Some clones in this sample may be carry-over from other donors' samples.

This clonotype was picked up a small number of times. The chain couples TRBV6-5 to TRBJ2-4; D tentatively fits TRBD1 or TRBD2 (6 bases each). The germline gives CDR1 MNHEY, CDR2 SVGAGI. Trimming stripped 6 bases from V and 1 base from J, with 16 bases between. The CDR3 is 16 amino acids. CDR3 amino acids: CASSRPTGAAKNIQYF. For the CDR3, the DNA is TGTGCCAGCAGCCGCCCCACGGGGGCTGCCAAAAACATTCAGTACTTC.

This clonotype was observed many times. This chain connects TRBV27 to TRBJ2-3; weak D call: TRBD2 (5 bases). There are 15 residues in the CDR3. V shed 3 bases and J shed 2 bases, with 12 bases lying between them. The V gene's germline CDR1 is MNHEY and CDR2 SMNVEV (reference sequence). The CDR3 region has the DNA TGTGCCAGCAGTTTCCTTCGGGGTTCCACAGATACGCAGTATTTT. Translation gives CASSFLRGSTDTQYF.

This clonotype was seen ten or more times. The chain uses TRBV7-9 and TRBJ1-2; D remains ambiguous. V was trimmed by 1 base and J by 9 bases, leaving 9 bases between them. There are 12 residues in the CDR3. Germline CDR1 is SEHNR and CDR2 is FQNEAQ (reference sequence). The CDR3 reads CASSLDRDRYTF. The CDR3 nucleotides are TGTGCCAGCAGCTTAGATAGGGATCGCTACACCTTC.

This chain uses TRBV9 with TRBJ1-6; tentatively, D is TRBD1 (6 bases). CDR3 length equals 13 residues. Germline V gene sequence: CDR1 SGDLS, CDR2 YYNGEE. V lost 3 bases to trimming and J lost 10 bases, with 11 bases between them. The CDR3 DNA reads as TGTGCCAGCAGCGCCAACAGGGACTCACCCCTCCACTTT. It is translated as CASSANRDSPLHF.

Worth noting for this clonotype: A much larger clone sits a single nucleotide away, making a read error possible. This chain uses TRBV5-1 with TRBJ2-1; D assignment may be TRBD1 or TRBD2 (5 bases each). From germline, CDR1 is SGHRS and CDR2 YFSETQ. The CDR3 runs 15 residues. CDR3 sequence: CVSTQPGGPYNEQFF. The CDR3 DNA follows: TGCGTCAGCACCCAACCTGGGGGACCCTACAATGAGCAGTTCTTC.

About this clonotype: A read error is possible here, since a much larger clone lies one base away. V gene TRBV27 combines with J gene TRBJ1-1; no clear D. Trimming took off 10 bases at V and 6 bases at J, with 18 bases between the two ends. Germline V CDR1 and CDR2: MNHEY, SMNVEV (reference sequence). The CDR3 is 13 residues long. CDR3 sequence reads: CANSLIGYPEAFF. In DNA form, the CDR3 reads TGTGCCAACAGCCTAATAGGGTACCCTGAAGCTTTCTTT.